This record covers a single TCR beta chain. The repertoire was sequenced with immunoSEQ multiplex PCR; TCRdb's copy has only in-frame clones and lacks some. The data hold 50,000 to 60,000 clones, with 90% to 95% observed a single time. This sample was taken from a study of T cell changes during pregnancy in multiple sclerosis. This CDR3 contains 16 residues. V was clipped by 5 bases and J by 1 base; unmatched bases: 6. Germline V lookup: CDR1 SGHTA, CDR2 FQGNSA. The rearrangement links TRBV7-2 to TRBJ2-5; 11 bases map to TRBD1. The TCR was taken from a female donor with multiple sclerosis, enrolled in a pregnancy study. Material: CD4+ T cells from peripheral blood mononuclear cells, obtained in the first trimester of pregnancy. The CDR3 reads CASSEGTGGFQETQYF. The DNA for the CDR3 is TGTGCCAGCAGCGAAGGGACAGGGGGTTTCCAAGAGACCCAGTACTTC.